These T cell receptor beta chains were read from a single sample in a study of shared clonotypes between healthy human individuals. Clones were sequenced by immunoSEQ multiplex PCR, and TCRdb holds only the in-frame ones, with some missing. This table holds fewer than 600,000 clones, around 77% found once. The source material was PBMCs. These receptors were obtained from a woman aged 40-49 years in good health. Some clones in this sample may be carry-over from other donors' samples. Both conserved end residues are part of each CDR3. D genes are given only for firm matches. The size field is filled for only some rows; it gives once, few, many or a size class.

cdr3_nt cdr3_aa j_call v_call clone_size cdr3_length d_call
TGTGCCAGCACCAGGACGGAAGAAGCTTTCTTT CASTRTEEAFF TRBJ1-1 TRBV28 NA 11 NA
TGTGCCAGCAGTTTACGGGACAGGGTTGGCTACACCTTC CASSLRDRVGYTF TRBJ1-2 TRBV27 NA 13 TRBD1
TGTGCCAGCACCACGACTAGCGGGAGATTAGATACGCAGTATTTT CASTTTSGRLDTQYF TRBJ2-3 TRBV2 NA 15 TRBD2
TGTGCCAGCAGCTCGGGACAGGGTAGTTTCGATGAGCAGTTCTTC CASSSGQGSFDEQFF TRBJ2-1 TRBV7-2 NA 15 TRBD1
TGTGCCTGGAGTGTAGGTAGCGGGACCTACATTCAGTACTTC CAWSVGSGTYIQYF TRBJ2-4 TRBV30 NA 14 TRBD2
TGTGCCTGGGAGGGGGGGCTAGCGGGAACCGGTGAGCTGTTTTTT CAWEGGLAGTGELFF TRBJ2-2 TRBV30 NA 15 TRBD2
TGTGCCTGGGCCCGAGGGCCCGGGTCTGAAGCTTTCTTT CAWARGPGSEAFF TRBJ1-1 TRBV30 NA 13 NA
TGCGCCAGCAGCTTGAGTAAAGGACAGGGGGCTTCGAACACTGAAGCTTTCTTT CASSLSKGQGASNTEAFF TRBJ1-1 TRBV5-1 NA 18 TRBD1
TGCGCCAGCAGCCAAGGTTACGGGGGCACTGAAGCTTTCTTT CASSQGYGGTEAFF TRBJ1-1 TRBV4-1 NA 14 NA
TGTGCCAGTGCGCACGGCAGGGCCGCTCAGCCCCAGCATTTT CASAHGRAAQPQHF TRBJ1-5 TRBV6-1 NA 14 NA
TGTGCCAGCAGGGACAGGGGAGTCGACGAGCAGTACTTC CASRDRGVDEQYF TRBJ2-7 TRBV28 NA 13 TRBD1
TGTGCCAGCAGCTTACGACTAGGGGACACCGGGGAGCTGTTTTTT CASSLRLGDTGELFF TRBJ2-2 TRBV11-3 NA 15 NA
TGTGCCAGCAGCTCTGGACAAGTACAAGAGACCCAGTACTTC CASSSGQVQETQYF TRBJ2-5 TRBV5-4 NA 14 NA
TGTGCCAGCAGCCCCGCCAGATCGCGGGGGTATGGTGGCTACACCTTC CASSPARSRGYGGYTF TRBJ1-2 TRBV9 NA 16 NA
TGTGCCAGCAGTTTCGGGAGTACCCCCTACAATGAGCAGTTCTTC CASSFGSTPYNEQFF TRBJ2-1 TRBV27 once 15 NA
TGTGCCAGCAGCTTAGCAGACAGGCCTAAAGAGACCCAGTACTTC CASSLADRPKETQYF TRBJ2-5 TRBV7-8 NA 15 NA
TGCAGCGTTGAAGAAGGGTCGGGGGATGAGCAGTTCTTC CSVEEGSGDEQFF TRBJ2-1 TRBV29-1 NA 13 NA
TGTGCCAGCAGTTTATACGCCGGGACGAGCTCTGGAAACACCATATATTTT CASSLYAGTSSGNTIYF TRBJ1-3 TRBV27 few 17 NA
TGTGCCAGCTCACGGACAGGGGAAAATGAAAAACTGTTTTTT CASSRTGENEKLFF TRBJ1-4 TRBV18 NA 14 TRBD1
TGTGCCAGTAGTTCGACAGGGGACACTGAAGCTTTCTTT CASSSTGDTEAFF TRBJ1-1 TRBV19 few 13 TRBD1
TGTGCCAGCAGTCTGGGAGGGGCCTACAATCAGCCCCAGCATTTT CASSLGGAYNQPQHF TRBJ1-5 TRBV6-6 NA 15 NA
TGTGCCAGCAGCTTGGTCGCCCTCTCGGGTGAAAATGAGCAGTTCTTC CASSLVALSGENEQFF TRBJ2-1 TRBV5-4 NA 16 NA
TGTGCCAGCAGCGGCCGACAGGGGTCCTACGAGCAGTACTTC CASSGRQGSYEQYF TRBJ2-7 TRBV5-8 NA 14 TRBD1
TGCAGGCTGCTAGCAGTACCTCCCTACGAGCAGTACTTC CRLLAVPPYEQYF TRBJ2-7 TRBV29-1 NA 13 NA
TGTGCCAGCAGCTTAGATTTCGTTGGCGGGACTAGCGGGAAATCAGACTTC CASSLDFVGGTSGKSDF TRBJ2-7 TRBV7-8 NA 17 TRBD2
TGTGCCAGCAGTGACGCCGCGGGGGAAGCTTTCTTT CASSDAAGEAFF TRBJ1-1 TRBV6-5 NA 12 NA
TGTGCCAGCAGTGTCGACTACACAGATACGCAGTATTTT CASSVDYTDTQYF TRBJ2-3 TRBV6-1 NA 13 NA
TGTGCCAGCACCAACCCCAGGGGGGGTATGAACACTGAAGCTTTCTTT CASTNPRGGMNTEAFF TRBJ1-1 TRBV27 NA 16 TRBD1
TGCAGCGTTGAAGGGACTAGCGGCCCCTACGAGCAGTACTTC CSVEGTSGPYEQYF TRBJ2-7 TRBV29-1 NA 14 TRBD2
TGTGCCAGCAGTGAACCGGGACAGACCTACGAGCAGTACTTC CASSEPGQTYEQYF TRBJ2-7 TRBV25-1 NA 14 TRBD1
TGTGCCAGCACCACAGGGGGCTCTCAGCCCCAGCATTTT CASTTGGSQPQHF TRBJ1-5 TRBV28 NA 13 TRBD1
TGTGCCAGCAGCTTCCCCGTCTTACTAGGACCGTACAATGAGCAGTTCTTC CASSFPVLLGPYNEQFF TRBJ2-1 TRBV7-9 NA 17 NA
TGTGCCTGGAGTGTACGGCGCGGGACTAGCACAGATACGCAGTATTTT CAWSVRRGTSTDTQYF TRBJ2-3 TRBV30 NA 16 NA
TGTGCCAGCAGCCCCATTAGGGGTGCCAGTTACGAGCAGTACTTC CASSPIRGASYEQYF TRBJ2-7 TRBV11-2 NA 15 NA
TGTGCCACCAGCCAGGGAACTAGCGGGAGTTCTAGCACAGATACGCAGTATTTT CATSQGTSGSSSTDTQYF TRBJ2-3 TRBV15 NA 18 TRBD2
TGTGCCAGCAGCTTATCAGGGGGGAGCAATCAGCCCCAGCATTTT CASSLSGGSNQPQHF TRBJ1-5 TRBV7-3 NA 15 TRBD1
TGTGCCAGCAGTACCGGGACAGGGATCTACGAGCAGTACTTC CASSTGTGIYEQYF TRBJ2-7 TRBV6-5 NA 14 TRBD1
TGTGCCAGTAGTAATGCAGCCCCCAATGAAAAACTGTTTTTT CASSNAAPNEKLFF TRBJ1-4 TRBV19 NA 14 NA
TGTGCCAGCAGTTTATTGGGCGTAGTGGGCACCACCGAGACCCAGTACTTC CASSLLGVVGTTETQYF TRBJ2-5 TRBV28 few 17 NA